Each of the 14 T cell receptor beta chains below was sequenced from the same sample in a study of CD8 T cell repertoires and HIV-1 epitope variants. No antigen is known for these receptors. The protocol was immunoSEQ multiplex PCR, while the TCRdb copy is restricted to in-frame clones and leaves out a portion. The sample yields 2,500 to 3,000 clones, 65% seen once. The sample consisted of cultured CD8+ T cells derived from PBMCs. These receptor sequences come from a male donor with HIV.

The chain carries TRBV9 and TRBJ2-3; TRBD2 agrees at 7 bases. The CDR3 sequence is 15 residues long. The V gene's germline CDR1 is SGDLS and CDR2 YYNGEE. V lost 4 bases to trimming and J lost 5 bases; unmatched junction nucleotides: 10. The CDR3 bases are TGTGCCAGCAGCTCAACCGAGCGGGGTGGAGATACGCAGTATTTT. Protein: CASSSTERGGDTQYF.

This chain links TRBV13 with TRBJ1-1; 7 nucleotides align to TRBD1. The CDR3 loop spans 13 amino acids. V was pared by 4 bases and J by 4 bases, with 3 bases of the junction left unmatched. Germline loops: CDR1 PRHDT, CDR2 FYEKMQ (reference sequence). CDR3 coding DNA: TGTGCCAGCAGCTCGGGGGACAGCACTGAAGCTTTCTTT. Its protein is CASSSGDSTEAFF.

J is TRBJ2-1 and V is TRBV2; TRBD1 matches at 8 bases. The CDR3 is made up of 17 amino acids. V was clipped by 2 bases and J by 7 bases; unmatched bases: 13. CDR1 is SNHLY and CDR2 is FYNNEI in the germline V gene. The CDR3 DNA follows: TGTGCCAGCAGTGAACCCAAGGACAGGGTGGTTGGGAATGAGCAGTTCTTC. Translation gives CASSEPKDRVVGNEQFF.

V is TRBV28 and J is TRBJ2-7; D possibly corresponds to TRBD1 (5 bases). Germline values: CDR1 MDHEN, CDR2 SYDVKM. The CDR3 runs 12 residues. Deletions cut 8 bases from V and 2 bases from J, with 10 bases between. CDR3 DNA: TGTGCCAGCCAGGGTTTTCCCTACGAGCAGTACTTC. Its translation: CASQGFPYEQYF.

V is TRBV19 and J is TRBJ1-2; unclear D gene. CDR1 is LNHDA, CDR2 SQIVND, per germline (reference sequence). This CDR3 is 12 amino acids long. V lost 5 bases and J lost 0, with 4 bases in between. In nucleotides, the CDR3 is TGTGCCAGTAGTGTGACTAACTATGGCTACACCTTC. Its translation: CASSVTNYGYTF.

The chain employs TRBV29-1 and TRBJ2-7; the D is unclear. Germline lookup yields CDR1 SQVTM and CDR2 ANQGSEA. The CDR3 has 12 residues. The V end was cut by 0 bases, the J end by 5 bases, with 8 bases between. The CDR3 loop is CSVEDRIHEQYF. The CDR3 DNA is TGCAGCGTTGAAGACCGGATCCACGAGCAGTACTTC.

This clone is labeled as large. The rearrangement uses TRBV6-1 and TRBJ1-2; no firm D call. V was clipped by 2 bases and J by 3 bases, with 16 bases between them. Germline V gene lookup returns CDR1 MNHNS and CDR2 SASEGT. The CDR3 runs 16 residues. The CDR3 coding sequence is TGTGCCAGCAGTGAACTTCCACAAGACCTAGACTATGGCTACACCTTC. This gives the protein CASSELPQDLDYGYTF.

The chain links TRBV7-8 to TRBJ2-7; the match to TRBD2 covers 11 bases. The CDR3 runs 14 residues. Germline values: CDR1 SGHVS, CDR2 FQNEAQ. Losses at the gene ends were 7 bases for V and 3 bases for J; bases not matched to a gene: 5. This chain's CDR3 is CASTVLAGDYEQYF. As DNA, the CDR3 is TGTGCCAGCACCGTACTAGCGGGAGACTACGAGCAGTACTTC.

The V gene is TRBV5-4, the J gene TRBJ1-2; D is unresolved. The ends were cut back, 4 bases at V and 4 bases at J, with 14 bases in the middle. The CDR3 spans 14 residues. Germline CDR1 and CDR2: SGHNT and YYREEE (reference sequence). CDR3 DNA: TGTGCCAGCAGCCCTTCCGAGGCGGGCTATGGCTACACCTTC. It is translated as CASSPSEAGYGYTF. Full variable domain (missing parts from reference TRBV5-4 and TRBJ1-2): ETGVTQSPTHLIKTRGQQVTLRCSSQSGHNTVSWYQQALGQGPQFIFQYYREEENGRGNFPPRFSGLQFPNYSSELNVNALELDDSALYLCASSPSEAGYGYTFGSGTRLTVV.

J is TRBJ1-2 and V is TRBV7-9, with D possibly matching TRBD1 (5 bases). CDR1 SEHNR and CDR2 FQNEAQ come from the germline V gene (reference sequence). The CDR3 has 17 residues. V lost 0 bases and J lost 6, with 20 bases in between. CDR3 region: CASSLAPAGLGLDGYTF. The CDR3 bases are TGTGCCAGCAGCTTAGCCCCGGCAGGGTTAGGATTGGATGGCTACACCTTC.

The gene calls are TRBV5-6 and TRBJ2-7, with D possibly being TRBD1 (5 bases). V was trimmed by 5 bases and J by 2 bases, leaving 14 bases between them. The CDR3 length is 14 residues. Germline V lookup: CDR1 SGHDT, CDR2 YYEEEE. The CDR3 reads CASSFGAGPYEQYF. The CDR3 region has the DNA TGTGCCAGCAGTTTTGGGGCAGGACCCTACGAGCAGTACTTC.

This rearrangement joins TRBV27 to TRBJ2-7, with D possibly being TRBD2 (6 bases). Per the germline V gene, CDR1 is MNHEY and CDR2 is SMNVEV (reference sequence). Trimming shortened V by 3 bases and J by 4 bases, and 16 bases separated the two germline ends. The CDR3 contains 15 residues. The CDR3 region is CASSLRGGGVYEQYF. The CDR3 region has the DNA TGTGCCAGCAGTTTGCGGGGTGGAGGGGTGTACGAGCAGTACTTC.

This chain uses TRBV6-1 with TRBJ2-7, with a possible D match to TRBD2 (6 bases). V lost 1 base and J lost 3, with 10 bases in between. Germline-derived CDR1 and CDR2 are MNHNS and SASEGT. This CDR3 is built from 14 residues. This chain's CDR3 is CASSEDEDYYEQYF. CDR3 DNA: TGTGCCAGCAGTGAAGACGAGGACTACTACGAGCAGTACTTC.

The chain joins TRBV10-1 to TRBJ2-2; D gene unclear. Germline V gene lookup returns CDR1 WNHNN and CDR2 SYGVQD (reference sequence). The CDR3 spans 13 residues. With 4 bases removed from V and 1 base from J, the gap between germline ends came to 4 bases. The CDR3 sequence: CASSGVNTGELFF. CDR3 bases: TGCGCCAGCAGTGGGGTGAACACCGGGGAGCTGTTTTTT.